This T cell receptor beta chain was sequenced in a study of blood T cells in healthy people across ages (dated by TCRdb to the mid-2010s). With regard to the full study: Template switching captured roughly one uniquely barcoded TCR beta cDNA molecule per two T cells in model experiments. Age-related changes in TCR beta repertoire diversity were measured in the study by deep sequencing normalized with unique cDNA molecular identifiers. The donors were divided into four age groups: young (average around 15 years), middle-aged (about 40), aged (under 70) and long-lived (82). To avoid experimental bias, donors of different ages were distributed randomly across sequencing lanes. The study analyzed two additional independent replicas of 1 million unique cDNA reads from the same blood draw for two donors, one aged 18 to 29 and one aged 80 or older. Study-level results and caveats: Observed TCR beta diversity per million T cells fell roughly linearly with age, and a significant reduction was already apparent by age roughly 40. Estimates of total diversity based on one million sequenced T cells were considered lower bounds and underestimates. Because donor CMV infection status was unknown, age-related changes in expanded clonotypes were potentially confounded. There was a strong correlation between observed TCR beta diversity and the percentage of naive T cells measured by flow cytometry. Because profiling used bulk unsorted PBMCs, naive and antigen-experienced compartments could not be compared conclusively. Compared with the aged group, more naive CD4+ T cells, fewer expanded clones and increased TCR diversity were shown by the long-lived group, suggesting age selection.

The library was made by 5' RACE. Data came from an Illumina HiSeq 2500. The second PCR ran for about 6 to 11 cycles and used a J-beta primer mix along with a sample-barcoded 5' primer. A template-switch 5' adaptor carrying 12 random nucleotides introduced a unique molecular identifier onto each TCR beta cDNA molecule. Each sample yielded at least 2.5 million CDR3-containing paired-end reads. All of the RNA was converted into first-strand cDNA using the Mint cDNA synthesis kit, with a TRBC-specific oligonucleotide serving as the primer. All cDNA was treated with uracil-DNA glycosylase and then went through a first 18-cycle PCR with the universal primers M1SS and BC2_uni_R. As for how the authors treated the data: Normalization of each sample was performed by random selection of 1 million high-quality reads, each carrying a distinct molecular identifier. Instead of being binned into consensus sequences, reads with shared molecular identifiers were discarded. CDR3 identification, clonotype clustering and error correction used MiTCR with a Q25 quality threshold and the strictest error-elimination algorithm. A nonparametric unseen species model using Euler transformation provided a lower-bound estimate of total TCR beta diversity. Clones were called with MiXCR by TCRdb after fastp trimmed the public reads at Q25, and only in-frame beta chains were retained. Each entry is one CDR3 protein sequence, shown with its most common DNA and genes. For this entry, the V and J calls and clone size follow TCRdb and not the study's own pipeline. The sample table contains approximately 1.5 million distinct CDR3 sequences; only one count was recorded for 34% of them. The top ten clonotypes cover around 10% of the sample.

Systemically healthy Caucasian individuals from Russia, 39 in total and aged roughly 6 to 95 years, were included as donors. Each donor gave about 11 milliliters of peripheral blood, drawn into EDTA-treated Vacutainer tubes. Ficoll-Paque density-gradient centrifugation was used to isolate PBMCs, with at least 7 million per sample. Trizol reagent was used to extract total RNA from the PBMCs, yielding at least 6 micrograms per sample. For every donor, flow cytometry on a PBMC aliquot measured the percentage of naive CD45RAhigh/CD27high T cells. The CDR3, cysteine through phenylalanine, is 13 amino acids long. This entry keeps only the CDR3 DNA: 39 bases, framed from base 1. According to the germline V gene (reference sequence), CDR1 reads MNHEY and CDR2 reads SMNVEV. V drops 0 bases and J drops 7 bases, leaving 6 bases in between. This clonotype was recorded a few times. What antigen it recognizes has not been identified. There are no base qualities to consult, and no much larger clone falls within one base.

The chain couples TRBV27 to TRBJ2-2; D gene: possibly TRBD1, on 5 matching bases. The sequenced material came from blood. The source is a woman in her twenties or thirties in good health. The sequenced DNA is TGTGCCAGCAGTTTATCGGGGCACGGGGAGCTGTTTTTT. This is translated as CASSLSGHGELFF.